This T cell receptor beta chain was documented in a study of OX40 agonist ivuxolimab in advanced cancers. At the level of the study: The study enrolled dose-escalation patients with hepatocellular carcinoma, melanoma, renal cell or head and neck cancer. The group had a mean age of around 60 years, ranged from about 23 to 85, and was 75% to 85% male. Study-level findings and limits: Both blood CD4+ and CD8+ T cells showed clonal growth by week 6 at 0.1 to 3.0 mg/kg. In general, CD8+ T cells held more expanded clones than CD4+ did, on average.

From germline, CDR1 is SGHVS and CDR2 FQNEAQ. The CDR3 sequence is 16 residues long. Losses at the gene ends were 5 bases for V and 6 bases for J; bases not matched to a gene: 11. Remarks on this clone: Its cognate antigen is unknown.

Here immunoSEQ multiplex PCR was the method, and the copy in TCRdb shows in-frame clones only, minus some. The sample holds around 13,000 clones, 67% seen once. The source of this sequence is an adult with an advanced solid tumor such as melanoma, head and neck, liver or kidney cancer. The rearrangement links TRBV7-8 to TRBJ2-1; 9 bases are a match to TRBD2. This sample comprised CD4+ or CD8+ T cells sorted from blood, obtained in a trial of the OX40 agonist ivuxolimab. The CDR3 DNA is TGTGCCAGCAGCGGCCGTAGCGGGAGACTAGGCAATGAGCAGTTCTTC. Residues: CASSGRSGRLGNEQFF. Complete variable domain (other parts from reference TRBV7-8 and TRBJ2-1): GAGVSQSPRYKVAKRGQDVALRCDPISGHVSLFWYQQALGQGPEFLTYFQNEAQLDKSGLPSDRFFAERPEGSVSTLKIQRTQQEDSAVYLCASSGRSGRLGNEQFFGPGTRLTVL.